This T cell receptor beta chain was obtained from a study of OX40 agonist ivuxolimab in advanced cancers. Clones were sequenced by immunoSEQ multiplex PCR, and TCRdb holds only the in-frame ones, with some missing. In the table there are around 61,000 clones, 92% of which are singletons. The V end lost 7 bases, the J end lost 4 bases, and 7 bases lay between the germline ends. Germline V gives CDR1 LNHDA, CDR2 SQIVND (reference sequence). CDR3 length: 11 residues. The sequence derives from an adult with an advanced solid tumor such as melanoma, head and neck, liver or kidney cancer. The V and J genes are TRBV19 and TRBJ2-5; D unresolved. The starting material was CD4+ or CD8+ T cells sorted from blood, obtained in a trial of the OX40 agonist ivuxolimab. The CDR3 bases are TGTGCCAGTACCTTCGGAGAGACCCAGTACTTC. Protein product: CASTFGETQYF.